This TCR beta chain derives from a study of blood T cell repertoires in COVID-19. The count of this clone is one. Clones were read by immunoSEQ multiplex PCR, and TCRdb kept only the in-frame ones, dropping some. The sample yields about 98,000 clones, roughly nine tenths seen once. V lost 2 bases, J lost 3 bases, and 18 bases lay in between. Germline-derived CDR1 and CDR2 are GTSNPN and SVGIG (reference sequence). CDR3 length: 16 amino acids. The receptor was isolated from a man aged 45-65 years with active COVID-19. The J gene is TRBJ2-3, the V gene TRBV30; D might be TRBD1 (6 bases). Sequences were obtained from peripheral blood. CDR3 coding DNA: TGTGCCTGGAGTCCCAAGGCGGGTAGGGGGACAGATACGCAGTATTTT. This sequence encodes CAWSPKAGRGTDTQYF. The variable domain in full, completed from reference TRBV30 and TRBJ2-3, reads SQTIHQWPATLVQPVGSPLSLECTVEGTSNPNLYWYRQAAGRGLQLLFYSVGIGQISSEVPQNLSASRPQDRQFILSSKKLLLSDSGFYLCAWSPKAGRGTDTQYFGPGTRLTVL.